These 8 T cell receptor beta chains originate from one sample sequenced in a study of blood T cell repertoires in COVID-19. Using immunoSEQ multiplex PCR, the repertoire was profiled, and TCRdb retains in-frame clones only, with some absent. The sample includes 80,000 to 95,000 clones, 75% to 90% of them seen just once. The sample was peripheral blood. The receptor set was obtained from a woman aged 45-60 years with active or convalescent COVID-19.

Notes on this clone: The DNA is left out, because the CDR3 cannot be placed on it with certainty; the CDR3 is given as TCRdb lists it. The chain recombines TRBV9 with TRBJ1-2; the tabulated D call, TRBD1, remains unverified against the DNA. Looked up from germline, CDR1 is SGDLS and CDR2 is YYNGEE. The CDR3 has 13 amino acids, counting both end residues. The CDR3 region is CASSVGAGTGATF.

The table lists this clone with a few counts. CDR3: CASSKTGMGNQPQHF. The CDR3 DNA reads TGTGCCAGCAGCAAGACAGGGATGGGCAATCAGCCCCAGCATTTT. The chain carries TRBV6-2 or TRBV6-3 and TRBJ1-5; 7 bases align to TRBD1. This CDR3 has 15 amino acids. J gave up 2 bases and V 6 bases, and 7 bases lay outside the gene matches. The germline V gene encodes CDR1 MNHEY and CDR2 SVGEGT.

The J gene is TRBJ1-2, the V gene TRBV6-5, with a weak D call TRBD1 (5 bases). This CDR3 is built from 13 residues. The germline CDR1 and CDR2 sequences are MNHEY and SVGAGI. V was shortened by 4 bases and J by 8 bases, with 14 bases between the two germline ends. CDR3 nucleotides: TGTGCCAGCAGTTGGCAGGGAGGAGGCGGCTACACCTTC. This gives the protein CASSWQGGGGYTF.

The chain is built from TRBV27 and TRBJ1-2; 7 nucleotides agree with TRBD1. The CDR3 is 12 amino acids. CDR1 is MNHEY and CDR2 is SMNVEV in the germline V gene (reference sequence). With 4 bases clipped from V and 8 bases from J, the junction kept 4 bases outside the gene matches. The CDR3 loop reads CASSSQGGGYTF. In DNA form, the CDR3 reads TGTGCCAGCAGTTCCCAGGGGGGAGGCTACACCTTC.

In this sample, this clone turned up once. The genes are TRBV5-4 and TRBJ2-7; unclear D gene. V was pared by 4 bases and J by 6 bases, with 14 bases between. This CDR3 has 13 amino acids. Germline CDR1 and CDR2: SGHNT and YYREEE (reference sequence). CDR3 in DNA: TGTGCCAGCAGCATCTCCCTTAGCTCCGAGCAGTACTTC. The encoded protein is CASSISLSSEQYF.

This chain links TRBV6-5 with TRBJ2-2; D gene unclear. Per germline, CDR1 MNHEY and CDR2 SVGAGI. The CDR3 has 13 residues. V shed 6 bases and J shed 7 bases, with 12 bases lying between them. This CDR3 is CASSLDSLGELFF. CDR3 nucleotides: TGTGCCAGCAGCTTAGACTCCCTCGGGGAGCTGTTTTTT.

The chain carries TRBV5-1 and TRBJ1-2, with D perhaps TRBD1 (6 bases). There are 15 residues in the CDR3. Trimming took off 0 bases at V and 2 bases at J, with 11 bases between the two ends. Germline V gene data show CDR1 as SGHRS and CDR2 as YFSETQ. CDR3 region: CASSLGGGTNYGYTF. CDR3 nucleotides: TGCGCCAGCAGCTTGGGAGGGGGTACGAACTATGGCTACACCTTC.

The rearrangement joins TRBV10-3 to TRBJ2-5; D may be TRBD2 (6 bases). This CDR3 is built from 15 residues. The V end was cut by 3 bases, the J end by 5 bases, with 16 bases between. Per the germline V gene, CDR1 is ENHRY and CDR2 is SYGVKD. Written as DNA, the CDR3 is TGTGCCATCAGTGAACTAGCAGGAGGTGGCGAGACCCAGTACTTC. This encodes CAISELAGGGETQYF.